The subject of this entry is one TCR beta chain. What it binds is not known. It was with 60 Vbeta and 13 Jbeta primers that the PCR ran. TCRdb's table, derived via immunoSEQ multiplex PCR, lists solely in-frame clones and lacks some. Here the sample table reports under 95,000 clones. The sample is drawn from a study of cytomegalovirus exposure and HLA in healthy donors. The CDR3 is 14 amino acids. The junction had 8 bases not matched to a gene; V was cut back by 7 bases and J by 9 bases. CDR1 SQVTM and CDR2 ANQGSEA come from the germline V gene. Findings of the study overall: The listing of 150 to 200 TCR beta chains classed them as cytomegalovirus-associated. Some V segments, TRBV6-2 and TRBV6-3 among them, were indistinguishable and were therefore excluded.

The clonotype comes from a man aged 18 to 30 in good health and CMV-seropositive. Sequencing was performed on PBMCs. V usage is TRBV29-1 and J usage is TRBJ2-1; TRBD2 agrees at 14 bases. The CDR3 region has the DNA TGCAGCGGGGACAGGGGGACTAGCGGGAGTGAGCAGTTCTTC. Translated: CSGDRGTSGSEQFF.